Following are 11 T cell receptor beta chains from one sample sequenced in a study of blood T cell repertoires in COVID-19. Only in-frame clones appear in the TCRdb table, and some are missing; sequencing was by immunoSEQ multiplex PCR. This table has around 77,000 clones, 82% appearing once. The source material was peripheral blood. The receptors shown here come from a human donor in a cohort sampled during active COVID-19.

This clone was counted a single time. The chain recombines TRBV5-1 with TRBJ1-1; 7 bases match TRBD1. CDR3 length: 13 residues. V trimming: 7 bases; J trimming: 1 base; junction bases outside the gene matches: 4. Germline lookup yields CDR1 SGHRS and CDR2 YFSETQ. CDR3 sequence (DNA): TGCGCCAGCCGCTACAGGGGGAACACTGAAGCTTTCTTT. It yields the protein CASRYRGNTEAFF.

This clone showed up many times. The chain recombines TRBV5-6 with TRBJ1-2, with D maybe TRBD1 (6 bases). V was clipped by 4 bases and J by 7 bases, with 14 bases between them. The CDR3 length is 13 residues. Germline values: CDR1 SGHDT, CDR2 YYEEEE. The CDR3 spells CASSRNTGFGYTF. CDR3 coding DNA: TGTGCCAGCAGCCGTAATACAGGGTTTGGCTACACCTTC.

The chain combines TRBV6-5 with TRBJ1-3; no reliable D call. The CDR3 covers 15 residues. Germline loops: CDR1 MNHEY, CDR2 SVGAGI. V was shortened by 0 bases and J by 2 bases, with 8 bases between the two germline ends. CDR3 sequence reads: CASSYSRSPGNTIYF. The CDR3 DNA sequence: TGTGCCAGCAGTTACTCGAGGAGTCCTGGAAACACCATATATTTT.

This chain joins TRBV18 and TRBJ2-3; unclear D gene. CDR3 length: 14 residues. The ends were cut back, 1 base at V and 2 bases at J, with 7 bases in the middle. Germline values: CDR1 KGHSH, CDR2 LQKENI. The DNA for the CDR3 is TGTGCCAGCTCACCACGCCAGAACACAGATACGCAGTATTTT. It is translated as CASSPRQNTDTQYF.

V and J are TRBV30 and TRBJ1-2; no firm D call. Germline lookup yields CDR1 GTSNPN and CDR2 SVGIG (reference sequence). The CDR3 runs to 16 residues. V was trimmed by 3 bases and J by 5 bases, leaving 22 bases between them. The CDR3 DNA reads TGTGCCTGGAGGAACGGGGTTGGGCCCCGGGTGTATGGCTACACCTTC. Translating gives CAWRNGVGPRVYGYTF.

The CDR3 coding sequence is TGTGCCTGGATGGCTCGGCTAGCGGGGCCTGCCGATACGCAGTATTTT. Protein sequence: CAWMARLAGPADTQYF. J is TRBJ2-3 and V is TRBV30, with 9 bases lining up with TRBD2. The CDR3 contains 16 residues. From germline, CDR1 is GTSNPN and CDR2 SVGIG (reference sequence). Germline trimming cut 4 bases from V and 6 bases from J; bases unmatched to any gene: 14.

The J gene is TRBJ2-7, the V gene TRBV7-2; 7 bases line up with TRBD2. The germline CDR1 and CDR2 sequences are SGHTA and FQGNSA. This CDR3 has 15 residues. Unmatched junction bases numbered 6, after V lost 1 base and J lost 3 bases. The CDR3 loop reads CASSLVIGGNYEQYF. As DNA, the CDR3 is TGTGCCAGCAGCTTAGTCATCGGGGGGAACTACGAGCAGTACTTC.

The rearrangement joins TRBV6-1 to TRBJ2-7, with 7 positions matching TRBD1. CDR3 length: 15 amino acids. Trimming cost V 1 base and J 3 bases; bases outside gene matches: 6. Germline-derived CDR1 and CDR2 are MNHNS and SASEGT. CDR3 DNA: TGTGCCAGCAGTGAAGGGAGGCAGGGGGTCTACGAGCAGTACTTC. It translates to CASSEGRQGVYEQYF.

V usage is TRBV4-2 and J usage is TRBJ2-5; TRBD2 is a possible D gene (5 bases). Deletions cut 3 bases from V and 5 bases from J, with 16 bases between. Germline lookup yields CDR1 LGHNA and CDR2 YNFKEQ. This CDR3 region has 15 residues. The CDR3 DNA reads as TGTGCCAGCAGCCAGGATACTAGTCCTCGGGAGACCCAGTACTTC. Translating it yields CASSQDTSPRETQYF.

This clone was detected only a few times. The rearrangement joins TRBV7-2 to TRBJ2-1; 10 nucleotides line up with TRBD1. The CDR3 runs to 17 residues. With V trimmed by 0 bases and J by 3 bases, 5 bases remained unmatched. The germline V gene has CDR1 SGHTA and CDR2 FQGNSA. CDR3 sequence: CASSLALRTGGYNEQFF. The CDR3, as DNA: TGTGCCAGCAGCTTAGCGTTACGGACAGGGGGCTACAATGAGCAGTTCTTC.

This clone was observed a handful of times. The chain joins TRBV6-1 to TRBJ2-2; 11 bases fit TRBD1. Germline V gene sequence: CDR1 MNHNS, CDR2 SASEGT. J lost 6 bases, V lost 2 bases, and 8 bases had no gene match. The CDR3 extends over 17 amino acids. CDR3 bases: TGTGCCAGCAGTGAAATGCAAAGGACAGGGGGCCCCGGGGAGCTGTTTTTT. It is translated as CASSEMQRTGGPGELFF.